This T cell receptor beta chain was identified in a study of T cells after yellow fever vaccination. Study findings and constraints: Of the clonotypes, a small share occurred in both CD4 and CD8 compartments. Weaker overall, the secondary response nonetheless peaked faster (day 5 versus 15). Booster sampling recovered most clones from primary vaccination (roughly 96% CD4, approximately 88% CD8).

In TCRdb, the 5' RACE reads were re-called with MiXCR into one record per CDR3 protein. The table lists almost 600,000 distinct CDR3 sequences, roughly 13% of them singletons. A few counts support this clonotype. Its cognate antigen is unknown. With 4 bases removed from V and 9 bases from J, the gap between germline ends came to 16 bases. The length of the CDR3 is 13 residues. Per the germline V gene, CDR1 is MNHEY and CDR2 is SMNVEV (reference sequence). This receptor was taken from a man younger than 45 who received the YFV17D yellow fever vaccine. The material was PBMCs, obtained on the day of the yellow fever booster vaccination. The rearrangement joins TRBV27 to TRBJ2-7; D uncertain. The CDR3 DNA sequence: TGTGCCAGCAGTTCCCTCGGCAGAATTGGGCAGTACTTC. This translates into CASSSLGRIGQYF.